This T cell receptor beta chain emerged from a study of blood T cells in healthy people across ages. Looking at the study overall: About one barcoded beta molecule per two T cells was the capture yield of template switching.

The study, taken as a whole, reports: Per-million-T-cell TCR beta diversity fell roughly linearly with age. Estimated diversity that came from one million T cells was considered an underestimate.

Trimming took 6 bases from V and 0 from J, leaving 18 bases between them. This CDR3 is built from 15 residues. Germline values: CDR1 SQVTM, CDR2 ANQGSEA. A remark on this clonotype: Its antigen remains unidentified.

A sample-barcoded 5' primer and a J-beta primer mix were used in a second PCR of roughly 7 to 12 cycles. Every sample returned 3 million or more CDR3-containing paired-end reads. TCRdb called the 5' RACE reads again in MiXCR, with one record for every CDR3 protein. The sample includes 1.5 million to 2 million distinct CDR3 sequences, about 30% of them seen just once. The chain recombines TRBV29-1 with TRBJ2-7; D is undetermined. This TCR came from a woman younger than 45 in good health. Input material: blood. The CDR3 DNA reads TGCAGCGTCGCCACCTATTCTACCCCCTCCTACGAGCAGTACTTC. Translation: CSVATYSTPSYEQYF.